These 29 T cell receptor beta chains originate from one sample sequenced in a study of cytomegalovirus exposure and HLA in healthy donors. PCR employed 60 Vbeta and 13 Jbeta primers. Repertoires were generated with immunoSEQ multiplex PCR, while TCRdb's copy carries only in-frame clones and drops some. The sample contains about 230,000 clones, about 80% of which appear only once. The sequencing input was PBMCs. Receptor source: a woman between 35 and 50 years old in good health and CMV-seronegative.

The V and J genes are TRBV28 and TRBJ2-1; D unclear. The CDR3 extends over 14 amino acids. V lost 6 bases and J lost 7, with 16 bases in between. The V gene's germline CDR1 is MDHEN and CDR2 SYDVKM. This CDR3 reads CASSPNGWANEQFF. In DNA form, the CDR3 reads TGTGCCAGCAGCCCGAATGGCTGGGCTAATGAGCAGTTCTTC.

V gene TRBV10-3 combines with J gene TRBJ1-2, with unresolved D. This CDR3 comprises 11 residues. CDR1 is ENHRY and CDR2 is SYGVKD in the germline V gene. V lost 8 bases, J lost 8 bases, and 12 bases lay in between. The CDR3 spells CAIETGLGYTF. The CDR3 DNA is TGTGCCATCGAGACGGGTTTGGGCTACACCTTC.

The chain couples TRBV21-1 to TRBJ2-2; the listed D gene, TRBD1, was not tested against the DNA. TRBV21-1 is a pseudogene. This CDR3 has 18 residues. DNA for the CDR3: TGTGCCAGCTCACAAGGGGGAATGAGACGGGAGAACACCGGGGAGCTGTTTTTT. As protein: CASSQGGMRRENTGELFF.

This clone has just one count. The chain joins TRBV2 to TRBJ2-2, with D tentatively TRBD1 (7 bases). V gave up 8 bases and J gave up 2 bases, with 12 bases separating them. Per the germline V gene, CDR1 is SNHLY and CDR2 is FYNNEI. CDR3 length: 14 residues. CDR3 amino acids: CASGGDRNTGELFF. The CDR3 DNA reads as TGTGCCAGCGGAGGGGACAGAAACACCGGGGAGCTGTTTTTT.

The rearrangement joins TRBV5-1 to TRBJ2-3, with D possibly being TRBD1 (5 bases). Trimming pared 4 bases from V and 2 bases from J, leaving 11 bases between. CDR1 SGHRS and CDR2 YFSETQ come from the germline V gene. The CDR3 spans 14 residues. CDR3 sequence (DNA): TGCGCCAGCAGCGCGACAGTGACCACAGATACGCAGTATTTT. Protein product: CASSATVTTDTQYF.

V and J are TRBV10-3 and TRBJ1-2; D is perhaps TRBD1 (6 bases). Per germline, CDR1 ENHRY and CDR2 SYGVKD. The CDR3 has 13 residues. With 5 bases removed from V and 1 base from J, the gap between germline ends came to 8 bases. The CDR3 DNA reads TGTGCCATCAGTACAGGGATTAACTATGGCTACACCTTC. Its protein is CAISTGINYGYTF.

The chain has TRBV2 and TRBJ1-5, with D possibly being TRBD1 (5 bases). V was shortened by 5 bases and J by 6 bases, with 11 bases between the two germline ends. This CDR3 spans 13 amino acids. Per germline, CDR1 SNHLY and CDR2 FYNNEI. The CDR3 spells CASSPGFSQPQHF. The CDR3 nucleotides read TGTGCCAGCAGTCCAGGGTTTTCTCAGCCCCAGCATTTT. The full variable domain, with the rest looked up from reference TRBV2 and TRBJ1-5, is EPEVTQTPSHQVTQMGQEVILRCVPISNHLYFYWYRQILGQKVEFLVSFYNNEISEKSEIFDDQFSVERPDGSNFTLKIRSTKLEDSAMYFCASSPGFSQPQHFGDGTRLSIL.

The chain joins TRBV7-2 to TRBJ1-2; D is uncertain. This CDR3 spans 14 amino acids. Trimming stripped 6 bases from V and 2 bases from J, with 13 bases between. Germline V gene lookup returns CDR1 SGHTA and CDR2 FQGNSA. Written as DNA, the CDR3 is TGTGCCAGCAGTGACAAGACAAGCAACTATGGCTACACCTTC. This gives the protein CASSDKTSNYGYTF. Full variable domain (rest looked up from reference TRBV7-2 and TRBJ1-2): GAGVSQSPSNKVTEKGKDVELRCDPISGHTALYWYRQSLGQGLEFLIYFQGNSAPDKSGLPSDRFSAERTGGSVSTLTIQRTQQEDSAVYLCASSDKTSNYGYTFGSGTRLTVV.

This chain joins TRBV9 and TRBJ2-1; D is unclear. V shed 4 bases and J shed 4 bases, with 12 bases lying between them. This CDR3 has 14 residues. The germline gives CDR1 SGDLS, CDR2 YYNGEE. The CDR3: CASSPGHQYNEQFF. The DNA of the CDR3 is TGTGCCAGCAGCCCAGGCCACCAGTACAATGAGCAGTTCTTC.

The rearrangement links TRBV19 to TRBJ2-2, with D perhaps matching TRBD2 (6 bases). Deletions cut 10 bases from V and 6 bases from J, with 18 bases between. Germline V gene sequence: CDR1 LNHDA, CDR2 SQIVND (reference sequence). This CDR3 region has 14 residues. This chain's CDR3 is CATFSGGRAGELFF. DNA of the CDR3: TGTGCCACCTTCTCCGGGGGTAGAGCCGGGGAGCTGTTTTTT.

This sequence joins TRBV20-1 and TRBJ2-4; D gene uncertain. The CDR3 length is 11 residues. Germline lookup yields CDR1 DFQATT and CDR2 SNEGSKA (reference sequence). The V end lost 6 bases, the J end lost 10 bases, and 13 bases lay between the germline ends. CDR3 in DNA: TGCAGTGCCCCTAACGGGTGGATTCAGTACTTC. Translated, it gives CSAPNGWIQYF.

The genes are TRBV28 and TRBJ1-1, with 9 bases lining up with TRBD1. Germline V gives CDR1 MDHEN, CDR2 SYDVKM. V lost 5 bases to trimming and J lost 11 bases; unmatched junction nucleotides: 3. This CDR3 contains 11 residues. The DNA of the CDR3 is TGTGCCAGCAGTCCCGGGACAGGGGCTTTCTTT. Translating gives CASSPGTGAFF.

V is TRBV27 and J is TRBJ1-6; possibly TRBD1 for D (5 bases). V gave up 0 bases and J gave up 7 bases, with 22 bases separating them. Germline CDR1 is MNHEY and CDR2 is SMNVEV (reference sequence). The length of the CDR3 is 19 residues. The CDR3: CASSLSWNHQGGRNSPLHF. CDR3 in DNA: TGTGCCAGCAGTTTATCGTGGAACCACCAGGGAGGGAGAAATTCACCCCTCCACTTT.

This CDR3 reads CASSLAPAPRTETYEQYF. The CDR3 DNA reads as TGTGCCAGCAGCTTAGCCCCCGCACCCCGGACAGAGACCTACGAGCAGTACTTC. The V and J genes are TRBV11-2 and TRBJ2-7; D may be TRBD1 (6 bases). CDR1 and CDR2 (germline): SGHAT, FQNNGV. The CDR3 runs to 18 residues. Between the trimmed V and J ends, which lost 1 base and 2 bases, there was a span of 21 bases.

The chain combines TRBV30 with TRBJ2-1; 10 bases align to TRBD2. Germline V gene lookup returns CDR1 GTSNPN and CDR2 SVGIG (reference sequence). The CDR3 extends over 15 amino acids. Unmatched junction bases numbered 4, after V lost 2 bases and J lost 3 bases. CDR3 residues: CAWSISSGGYNEQFF. The CDR3 bases are TGTGCCTGGAGTATATCTAGCGGGGGCTACAATGAGCAGTTCTTC.

This clone came up a few times. This chain uses TRBV19 with TRBJ1-6, with D perhaps TRBD1 (6 bases). The CDR3 loop spans 16 amino acids. CDR1 is LNHDA and CDR2 is SQIVND in the germline V gene (reference sequence). Trimming cost V 5 bases and J 9 bases, with 20 bases left between them. This chain's CDR3 is CASSLFFDRFGSPLHF. As DNA, the CDR3 is TGTGCCAGTAGTCTTTTCTTTGACAGGTTCGGTTCACCCCTCCACTTT.

This chain connects TRBV10-2 to TRBJ2-7; D gene uncertain. CDR3 length: 14 residues. V was pared by 3 bases and J by 6 bases, with 15 bases between. CDR1 WSHSY and CDR2 SAAADI come from the germline V gene. CDR3 protein: CASSDSHNIREQYF. CDR3 nucleotide sequence: TGCGCCAGCAGTGACTCCCACAATATCCGCGAGCAGTACTTC.

This chain uses TRBV9 with TRBJ1-2; 10 bases fit TRBD1. Germline V CDR1 and CDR2: SGDLS, YYNGEE. V lost 4 bases, J lost 4 bases, and 16 bases stayed unmatched. The CDR3 loop spans 18 amino acids. The CDR3 DNA reads as TGTGCCAGCAGCCCTCGTCCCGGGACAGGGGATCCGACCTATGGCTACACCTTC. Residues: CASSPRPGTGDPTYGYTF.

The chain combines TRBV4-3 with TRBJ1-5, with D possibly being TRBD1 (5 bases). Trimming removed 3 bases at V and 6 bases at J, with 15 bases between. The CDR3 loop spans 15 amino acids. The germline V gene encodes CDR1 LGHNA and CDR2 YSLEER. CDR3 protein: CASSQSTGVTQPQHF. The CDR3 region has the DNA TGCGCCAGCAGCCAGTCAACGGGGGTCACTCAGCCCCAGCATTTT.

With respect to this clone: One end of the junction fails to match germline, which may point to a read error. J is TRBJ2-1 and V is TRBV7-6; the D gene is possibly TRBD2 (6 bases). The CDR3 sequence is 15 residues long. CDR1 is SGHVS and CDR2 is FNYEAQ in the germline V gene. The DNA of the CDR3 is TGTGCCAGCAGCCTAGCGTGGGGCCCGTACAATGAGCAGTTCTTC. It translates to CASSLAWGPYNEQFF.

Details on this clone: The junction departs from the called germline gene at one end, perhaps through a read error. This rearrangement joins TRBV5-1 to TRBJ2-1; TRBD1 agrees at 9 bases. The CDR3 runs 14 residues. CDR1 and CDR2 (germline): SGHRS, YFSETQ. This chain's CDR3 is CASSFGTGKVEKFF. The CDR3 DNA follows: TGCGCCAGCAGCTTCGGGACAGGGAAGGTTGAGAAGTTCTTC.

This clone was seen more than once but under ten times. V usage is TRBV6-5 and J usage is TRBJ1-1; 8 nucleotides align to TRBD1. The CDR3 is 12 residues long. Germline loops: CDR1 MNHEY, CDR2 SVGAGI. After removal of 7 bases from V and 6 bases from J, the junction contained 4 bases not matched to a gene. CDR3 DNA: TGTGCCAGCAATAACAGGGGGGCTGAAGCTTTCTTT. Translation gives CASNNRGAEAFF.

The chain employs TRBV2 and TRBJ2-3; tentative D call: TRBD2 (5 bases). CDR3 length: 14 amino acids. Looked up from germline, CDR1 is SNHLY and CDR2 is FYNNEI. V lost 8 bases and J 3 bases, leaving 15 bases between the germline ends. The DNA of the CDR3 is TGTGCCAGCGCGCGTAGCGAGGAGACAGATACGCAGTATTTT. Residues: CASARSEETDTQYF.

This chain connects TRBV6-6 to TRBJ2-7, with a possible D match to TRBD2 (6 bases). Trimming took off 2 bases at V and 3 bases at J, with 11 bases between the two ends. CDR1 and CDR2 from the germline V gene are MNHNY and SVGAGI (reference sequence). The CDR3 consists of 14 residues. The CDR3 nucleotides are TGTGCCAGCAGTTACAGGGAGGTGAGCTACGAGCAGTACTTC. Protein product: CASSYREVSYEQYF.

The V call is TRBV9, the J call TRBJ2-5; 8 nucleotides match TRBD2. Losses at the gene ends were 1 base for V and 5 bases for J; bases not matched to a gene: 1. From germline, CDR1 is SGDLS and CDR2 YYNGEE. The CDR3 is 13 amino acids. CDR3 amino acids: CASSVRLAETQYF. In nucleotides, the CDR3 is TGTGCCAGCAGCGTAAGACTAGCGGAGACCCAGTACTTC.

The genes are TRBV15 and TRBJ2-2; TRBD2 might be the D (7 bases). The V end lost 0 bases, the J end lost 3 bases, and 11 bases lay between the germline ends. The CDR3 consists of 16 residues. CDR1 LNHNV and CDR2 YYDKDF come from the germline V gene (reference sequence). CDR3 sequence: CATSRDRGAYTGELFF. The CDR3 nucleotides read TGTGCCACCAGCAGAGATCGGGGGGCCTACACCGGGGAGCTGTTTTTT.

The genes are TRBV18 and TRBJ1-2; possibly TRBD1 for D (6 bases). Between the trimmed V and J ends, which lost 3 bases and 3 bases, there was a span of 11 bases. The length of the CDR3 is 14 residues. Germline V gene sequence: CDR1 KGHSH, CDR2 LQKENI. The CDR3 reads CASSPDRTYYGYTF. The CDR3 DNA is TGTGCCAGCTCACCTGACAGGACTTACTATGGCTACACCTTC. The variable domain in full, with the rest retrieved from reference TRBV18 and TRBJ1-2, is NAGVMQNPRHLVRRRGQEARLRCSPMKGHSHVYWYRQLPEEGLKFMVYLQKENIIDESGMPKERFSAEFPKEGPSILRIQQVVRGDSAAYFCASSPDRTYYGYTFGSGTRLTVV.

The V call is TRBV30, the J call TRBJ1-2; D is unclear. The ends were cut back, 4 bases at V and 4 bases at J, with 13 bases in the middle. This CDR3 has 13 amino acids. From germline, CDR1 is GTSNPN and CDR2 SVGIG (reference sequence). The CDR3, as DNA: TGTGCCTGGACGCGATCTGGTACCTATGGCTACACCTTC. Translating gives CAWTRSGTYGYTF.

The rearrangement links TRBV25-1 to TRBJ1-5; weak D call: TRBD1 (5 bases). CDR1 and CDR2 (germline): MGHDK, SYGVNS. With 4 bases removed from V and 7 bases from J, the gap between germline ends came to 8 bases. This CDR3 region has 12 residues. The CDR3 nucleotides read TGTGCCAGCAGTGTGGGGGGACAGCCCCAGCATTTT. Protein product: CASSVGGQPQHF.